This TCR beta chain was sequenced for a study of OX40 agonist ivuxolimab in advanced cancers. Regarding the study as a whole: There was clonal expansion of CD4+ and CD8+ blood T cells by week 6 at 0.1 to 3.0 mg/kg.

TCRdb's copy holds only in-frame clones and misses some; the assay was immunoSEQ multiplex PCR. The sample has around 46,000 clones; approximately 86% are singletons. With 1 base clipped from V and 7 bases from J, the junction kept 1 base outside the gene matches. The CDR3 totals 14 residues. In germline, CDR1 is SGHRS, CDR2 YFSETQ. Details on this clone: Antigen specificity is unknown.

The receptor was isolated from an adult with an advanced solid tumor such as melanoma, head and neck, liver or kidney cancer. Sequences were derived from CD4+ or CD8+ T cells sorted from blood, sampled in a trial of the OX40 agonist ivuxolimab. V is TRBV5-1 and J is TRBJ1-6; 8 nucleotides match TRBD1. CDR3 bases: TGCGCCAGCAGCTTGCAGGGGGCAAATTCACCCCTCCACTTT. Its translation is CASSLQGANSPLHF.